This T cell receptor beta chain was sequenced in a study of blood T cell repertoires in COVID-19. Study at large: The cDNA or gDNA used as material had been derived from T cells, B-cell-depleted T cells, or PBMCs.

This CDR3 contains 17 residues. V was cut by 1 base and J by 6 bases, with 16 bases left in between. The germline V gene encodes CDR1 SNHLY and CDR2 FYNNEI. Original data processing: Using reference gene primer amplification, nucleated cell counts were estimated. TCRdb keeps only in-frame clones here, not all; method: immunoSEQ multiplex PCR. The DNA was the basis for D and trimming; V, J and clone size are from that table. The data contain 190,000 or so clones, about 80% of them singletons. V usage is TRBV2 and J usage is TRBJ1-6; D is perhaps TRBD1 (6 bases). The receptor comes from a human donor with acute or convalescent COVID-19. The donor label of this sample is uncertain. The sequenced sample was peripheral blood. The DNA of the CDR3 is TGTGCCAGCAGTGAAGGGCCTCCGCGACAGGTTAATTCACCCCTCCACTTT. Its protein is CASSEGPPRQVNSPLHF.